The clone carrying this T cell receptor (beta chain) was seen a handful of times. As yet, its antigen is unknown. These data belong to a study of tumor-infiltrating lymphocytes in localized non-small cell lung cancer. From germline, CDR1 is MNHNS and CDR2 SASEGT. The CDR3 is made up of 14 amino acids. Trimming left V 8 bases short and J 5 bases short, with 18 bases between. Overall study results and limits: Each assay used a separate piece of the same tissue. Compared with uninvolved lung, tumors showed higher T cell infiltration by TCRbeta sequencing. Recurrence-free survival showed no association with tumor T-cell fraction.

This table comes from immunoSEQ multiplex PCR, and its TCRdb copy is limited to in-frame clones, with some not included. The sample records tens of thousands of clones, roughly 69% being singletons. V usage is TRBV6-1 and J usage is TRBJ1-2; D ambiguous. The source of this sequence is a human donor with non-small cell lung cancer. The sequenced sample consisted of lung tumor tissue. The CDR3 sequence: CASRADTAPYGYTF. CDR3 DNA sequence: TGTGCCAGCCGAGCAGACACTGCTCCTTATGGCTACACCTTC.